One and the same sample provided the 24 T cell receptor beta chains below, sequenced in a study of blood T cell repertoires in COVID-19. Clones were sequenced by immunoSEQ multiplex PCR, and TCRdb holds only the in-frame ones, with some missing. The sample carries 70,000 to 90,000 clones, around 90% recorded once. Sequenced material: peripheral blood. These receptors were collected from a human donor in a cohort sampled during active COVID-19.

The chain joins TRBV12-5 to TRBJ2-2; D remains unclear. Germline lookup yields CDR1 LGHNT and CDR2 FRNRAP. The CDR3 runs 13 residues. Trimming took off 2 bases at V and 3 bases at J, with 4 bases between the two ends. The CDR3 spells CASGLLDTGELFF. The CDR3 DNA sequence: TGTGCTAGTGGTTTGTTAGACACCGGGGAGCTGTTTTTT.

V gene TRBV14 combines with J gene TRBJ1-4; D might be TRBD1 (6 bases). V was shortened by 9 bases and J by 7 bases, with 12 bases between the two germline ends. Looked up from germline, CDR1 is SGHDN and CDR2 is FVKESK. There are 12 residues in the CDR3. As DNA, the CDR3 is TGTGCCAGTCGGAAGGGGGTTGAAAAACTGTTTTTT. It is translated as CASRKGVEKLFF.

The CDR3 here is CASSPGTGGIRSYNSPLHF. In nucleotides, the CDR3 is TGCGCCAGCAGTCCCGGGACAGGGGGCATAAGGTCCTATAATTCACCCCTCCACTTT. The chain employs TRBV5-1 and TRBJ1-6, with TRBD1 identical over 12 bases. With V trimmed by 5 bases and J by 1 base, 10 bases remained unmatched. Germline V lookup: CDR1 SGHRS, CDR2 YFSETQ. The CDR3 totals 19 residues.

This chain uses TRBV3-1 (or the pseudogene TRBV3-2) with TRBJ2-5; a weak D match, TRBD2 (6 bases). CDR1 and CDR2 from the germline V gene are LGHDT and YNNKEL (reference sequence). This CDR3 region has 15 residues. The V end was cut by 0 bases, the J end by 5 bases, with 13 bases between. The CDR3 sequence is CASSQDLGGGETQYF. The CDR3 DNA reads as TGTGCCAGCAGCCAAGATCTCGGGGGTGGGGAGACCCAGTACTTC.

The V gene is TRBV5-6, the J gene TRBJ2-3, with 7 positions matching TRBD1. V shed 2 bases, J shed 2 bases, and the junction held 8 bases outside the gene matches. The germline V gene has CDR1 SGHDT and CDR2 YYEEEE. The CDR3 is 16 residues long. CDR3 loop: CASSFRGRLLTDTQYF. CDR3 bases: TGTGCCAGCAGCTTTAGGGGGCGCCTCCTCACAGATACGCAGTATTTT. The whole variable domain, remainder taken from reference TRBV5-6 and TRBJ2-3, is DAGVTQSPTHLIKTRGQQVTLRCSPKSGHDTVSWYQQALGQGPQFIFQYYEEEERQRGNFPDRFSGHQFPNYSSELNVNALLLGDSALYLCASSFRGRLLTDTQYFGPGTRLTVL.

The V call is TRBV7-9, the J call TRBJ2-7; D possibly corresponds to TRBD1 (5 bases). The CDR3 runs 15 residues. V was shortened by 6 bases and J by 0 bases, with 15 bases between the two germline ends. CDR1 is SEHNR and CDR2 is FQNEAQ in the germline V gene (reference sequence). Here the CDR3 reads CASSPSRDSSYEQYF. CDR3 nucleotide sequence: TGTGCCAGCAGTCCCTCCAGAGACAGCTCCTACGAGCAGTACTTC.

V gene TRBV15 combines with J gene TRBJ1-5, with TRBD1 matching over 8 bases. Germline CDR1 and CDR2: LNHNV and YYDKDF (reference sequence). The CDR3 extends over 15 amino acids. V shed 8 bases and J 7 bases; nucleotides not matched to a gene: 13. Here the CDR3 DNA reads TGTGCCACCGGTCTAGGAGACAGGGGAGGGCAGCCCCAGCATTTT. This codes for CATGLGDRGGQPQHF.

The CDR3 region has the DNA TGCAGCGTGGGCCCCGGGACAGGGGGGGTTGGCTACACCTTC. This codes for CSVGPGTGGVGYTF. This chain joins TRBV29-1 and TRBJ1-2, with TRBD1 matching over 11 bases. CDR1 is SQVTM, CDR2 ANQGSEA, per germline. This CDR3 has 14 amino acids. Trimming removed 6 bases from V and 7 bases from J; junction bases left unmatched: 10.

The chain recombines TRBV5-4 with TRBJ1-2; 9 bases line up with TRBD1. The CDR3 consists of 15 residues. The germline V gene encodes CDR1 SGHNT and CDR2 YYREEE (reference sequence). V lost 4 bases and J lost 5; bases outside the gene matches: 9. DNA of the CDR3: TGTGCCAGCAGCAACCGGGACAGGGTTAGTTATGGCTACACCTTC. This sequence encodes CASSNRDRVSYGYTF.

This rearrangement joins TRBV7-2 to TRBJ1-2; no clear D gene. The CDR3 consists of 15 residues. The germline V and J ends were trimmed by 0 bases and 2 bases, with 10 bases remaining between them. Germline V gene sequence: CDR1 SGHTA, CDR2 FQGNSA. DNA for the CDR3: TGTGCCAGCAGCTTAGCGATCGGGGAGAACTATGGCTACACCTTC. This codes for CASSLAIGENYGYTF.

In its sample, this clone was seen once. The V and J genes are TRBV12-3 or TRBV12-4 and TRBJ2-5; D call uncertain. The CDR3 runs to 12 residues. Trimming took 3 bases from V and 3 from J, leaving 5 bases between them. The CDR3 DNA sequence: TGTGCCAGCAGTTTGGCCAAAGAGACCCAGTACTTC. Protein: CASSLAKETQYF.

This clone has just one count. The chain recombines TRBV5-6 with TRBJ1-2; D uncertain. CDR1 is SGHDT, CDR2 YYEEEE, per germline. This CDR3 contains 14 residues. Trimming left V 1 base short and J 4 bases short, with 11 bases between. CDR3: CASSLNRQIYGYTF. The CDR3 DNA follows: TGTGCCAGCAGCTTGAATCGTCAGATCTATGGCTACACCTTC. The full variable domain, in which reference TRBV5-6 and TRBJ1-2 provide the parts outside the CDR3, is DAGVTQSPTHLIKTRGQQVTLRCSPKSGHDTVSWYQQALGQGPQFIFQYYEEEERQRGNFPDRFSGHQFPNYSSELNVNALLLGDSALYLCASSLNRQIYGYTFGSGTRLTVV.

The chain joins TRBV5-8 to TRBJ2-3; the match to TRBD2 covers 10 bases. In germline, CDR1 is SGHTS, CDR2 YDEGEE. This CDR3 is 15 amino acids long. V lost 0 bases, J lost 6 bases, and 4 bases stayed unmatched. The CDR3 loop is CASSLGTSGVDTQYF. As DNA, the CDR3 is TGTGCCAGCAGCTTGGGAACTAGCGGGGTCGATACGCAGTATTTT.

V gene TRBV19 combines with J gene TRBJ2-7; 8 bases align to TRBD2. This CDR3 has 14 residues. The germline V gene has CDR1 LNHDA and CDR2 SQIVND (reference sequence). V lost 5 bases to trimming and J lost 3 bases; unmatched junction nucleotides: 6. The CDR3 here is CASSLGLAGYEQYF. DNA of the CDR3: TGTGCCAGTAGTCTGGGTCTAGCGGGCTACGAGCAGTACTTC.

This rearrangement joins TRBV19 to TRBJ1-1; 12 positions match TRBD1. This CDR3 is 14 amino acids long. Germline V gives CDR1 LNHDA, CDR2 SQIVND (reference sequence). V shed 6 bases and J 6 bases; nucleotides not matched to a gene: 5. CDR3 residues: CASRPGQGAAEAFF. CDR3 DNA sequence: TGTGCCAGTAGACCGGGACAGGGGGCTGCTGAAGCTTTCTTT.

The rearrangement joins TRBV6-1 to TRBJ1-1; TRBD1 might be the D (6 bases). This CDR3 contains 18 residues. CDR1 MNHNS and CDR2 SASEGT come from the germline V gene. The V gene lost 3 bases and the J gene lost 5 bases, with 25 bases spanning the gap. CDR3 protein: CASSERWRGGLKGTEAFF. CDR3 sequence (DNA): TGTGCCAGCAGTGAGCGGTGGAGAGGGGGTCTCAAGGGGACTGAAGCTTTCTTT.

This clone was counted a single time. This rearrangement joins TRBV5-1 to TRBJ2-7; 9 bases agree with TRBD2. V lost 2 bases to trimming and J lost 0 bases; unmatched junction nucleotides: 3. This CDR3 contains 15 residues. Germline CDR1 and CDR2: SGHRS and YFSETQ. CDR3 amino acids: CASSFGGGASYEQYF. CDR3 nucleotide sequence: TGCGCCAGCAGCTTTGGCGGGGGGGCCTCCTACGAGCAGTACTTC. The complete variable domain, with remaining parts taken from reference TRBV5-1 and TRBJ2-7, reads KAGVTQTPRYLIKTRGQQVTLSCSPISGHRSVSWYQQTPGQGLQFLFEYFSETQRNKGNFPGRFSGRQFSNSRSEMNVSTLELGDSALYLCASSFGGGASYEQYFGPGTRLTVT.

This clone was counted a few times. J is TRBJ1-5 and V is TRBV19; maybe TRBD1 (6 bases). Germline V gene sequence: CDR1 LNHDA, CDR2 SQIVND (reference sequence). The V end was cut by 5 bases, the J end by 7 bases, with 9 bases between. This CDR3 contains 12 residues. CDR3 loop: CASSPQGQPQHF. The DNA of the CDR3 is TGTGCCAGTAGTCCACAGGGACAGCCCCAGCATTTT. The full variable domain, its missing parts supplied by reference TRBV19 and TRBJ1-5, is DGGITQSPKYLFRKEGQNVTLSCEQNLNHDAMYWYRQDPGQGLRLIYYSQIVNDFQKGDIAEGYSVSREKKESFPLTVTSAQKNPTAFYLCASSPQGQPQHFGDGTRLSIL.

This clone has a single count. This chain uses TRBV18 with TRBJ2-7, with D maybe TRBD1 (5 bases). CDR1 KGHSH and CDR2 LQKENI come from the germline V gene. Trimming shortened V by 3 bases and J by 1 base, and 10 bases separated the two germline ends. The CDR3 is 14 amino acids. DNA of the CDR3: TGTGCCAGCTCACCTGGGCAGGGTTCCTACGAGCAGTACTTC. Protein product: CASSPGQGSYEQYF.

The chain has TRBV13 and TRBJ1-2; 11 bases are a match to TRBD1. Germline V lookup: CDR1 PRHDT, CDR2 FYEKMQ (reference sequence). V lost 5 bases and J lost 6; bases outside the gene matches: 5. The CDR3 runs 14 residues. CDR3 loop: CASSRRTGGNGYTF. In DNA form, the CDR3 reads TGTGCCAGCAGCAGAAGGACAGGGGGCAATGGCTACACCTTC.

The chain couples TRBV10-3 to TRBJ2-7, with TRBD2 matching 11 bases. The CDR3 runs to 17 residues. V lost 2 bases to trimming and J lost 2 bases; unmatched junction nucleotides: 8. Germline CDR1 and CDR2: ENHRY and SYGVKD. DNA of the CDR3: TGTGCCATCAGTGAGCCTTCTAGCGGGGGGCCTACCTACGAGCAGTACTTC. Translating it yields CAISEPSSGGPTYEQYF.

This clone showed up just once. V usage is TRBV28 and J usage is TRBJ2-5; the match to TRBD2 covers 13 bases. Looked up from germline, CDR1 is MDHEN and CDR2 is SYDVKM. Trimming removed 5 bases from V and 3 bases from J; junction bases left unmatched: 12. The CDR3 is made up of 18 amino acids. For the CDR3, the DNA is TGTGCCAGCAGTCCCAGCAAACCGGGACTAGCGGGGAAAGAGACCCAGTACTTC. This encodes CASSPSKPGLAGKETQYF.

V usage is TRBV28 and J usage is TRBJ1-1; D is ambiguous. This CDR3 is built from 10 residues. With 6 bases removed from V and 6 bases from J, the gap between germline ends came to 5 bases. The germline gives CDR1 MDHEN, CDR2 SYDVKM. The CDR3 spells CASRRAEAFF. The CDR3 region has the DNA TGTGCCAGCAGACGGGCTGAAGCTTTCTTT.

V usage is TRBV2 and J usage is TRBJ1-5; D may be TRBD1 (5 bases). The CDR3 is 15 residues long. Germline V gene sequence: CDR1 SNHLY, CDR2 FYNNEI. V lost 4 bases and J 1 base, leaving 11 bases between the germline ends. The CDR3 DNA follows: TGTGCCAGCAGTGGGGGGGAGGTAAGCAATCAGCCCCAGCATTTT. Its protein product is CASSGGEVSNQPQHF.